The source of this TCR beta chain is a study of T cells in tuberculosis. Study-level information: PBMC were archived before or within 7 days of starting treatment.

Trimming at V came to 11 bases and at J to 5 bases, leaving 13 bases not matched to a gene. The CDR3 is 14 residues long. CDR1 is MNHNS, CDR2 SASEGT, per germline. Time point here: new active TB diagnosis, blood taken before or within 7 days of starting treatment. Unsorted cryopreserved PBMC were sequenced, averaging approximately 100,000 T cells per clinical donor. This clone is a singleton in its sample. Its antigen is still unknown. TCRdb's copy holds only in-frame clones and misses some; the assay was immunoSEQ multiplex PCR. The sample includes about 49,000 clones, 90% to 95% of them seen just once. Overall study results and limits: A GMM-specific repertoire classifier reached 75% to 90% accuracy, AUROC about 0.9.

The sequence was collected from an adult with tuberculosis. Sequenced material: PBMCs, taken at tuberculosis diagnosis. The chain has TRBV6-1 and TRBJ1-2; 8 nucleotides agree with TRBD1. The CDR3 DNA follows: TGTGCCTCCTGGACAGGGTGGGACGGGTATGGCTACACCTTC. Translated, it gives CASWTGWDGYGYTF.